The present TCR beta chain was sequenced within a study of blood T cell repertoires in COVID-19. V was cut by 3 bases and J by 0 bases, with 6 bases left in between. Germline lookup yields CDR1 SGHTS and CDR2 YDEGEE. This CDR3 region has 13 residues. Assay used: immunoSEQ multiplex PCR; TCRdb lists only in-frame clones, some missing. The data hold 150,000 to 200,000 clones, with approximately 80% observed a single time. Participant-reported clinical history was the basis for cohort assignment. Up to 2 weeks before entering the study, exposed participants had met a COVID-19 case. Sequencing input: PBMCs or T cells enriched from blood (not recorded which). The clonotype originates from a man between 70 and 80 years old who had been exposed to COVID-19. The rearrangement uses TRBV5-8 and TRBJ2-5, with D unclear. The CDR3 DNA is TGTGCCAGCAGCTCCGACAACCAAGAGACCCAGTACTTC. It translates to CASSSDNQETQYF.